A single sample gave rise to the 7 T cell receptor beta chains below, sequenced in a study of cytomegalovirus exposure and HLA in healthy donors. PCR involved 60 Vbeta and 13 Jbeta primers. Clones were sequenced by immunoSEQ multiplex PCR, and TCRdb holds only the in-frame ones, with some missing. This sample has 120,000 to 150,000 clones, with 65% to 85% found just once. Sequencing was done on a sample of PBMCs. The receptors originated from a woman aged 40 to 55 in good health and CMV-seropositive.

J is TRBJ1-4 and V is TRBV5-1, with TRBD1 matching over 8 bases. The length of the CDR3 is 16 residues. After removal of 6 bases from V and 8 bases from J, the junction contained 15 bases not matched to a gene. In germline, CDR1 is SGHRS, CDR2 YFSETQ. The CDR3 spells CASTAGQEGTIEKLFF. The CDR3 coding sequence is TGCGCCAGCACGGCGGGACAGGAGGGAACAATAGAAAAACTGTTTTTT.

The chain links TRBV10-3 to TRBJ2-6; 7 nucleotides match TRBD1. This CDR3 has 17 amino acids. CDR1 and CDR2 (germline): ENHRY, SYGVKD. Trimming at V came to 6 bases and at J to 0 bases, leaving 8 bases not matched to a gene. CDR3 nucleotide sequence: TGTGCCATCAGGGCCAAAACAGGGGACTCTGGGGCCAACGTCCTGACTTTC. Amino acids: CAIRAKTGDSGANVLTF.

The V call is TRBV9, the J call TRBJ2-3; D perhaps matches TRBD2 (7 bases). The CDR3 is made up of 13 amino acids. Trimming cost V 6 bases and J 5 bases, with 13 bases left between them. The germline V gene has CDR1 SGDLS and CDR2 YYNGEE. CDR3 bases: TGTGCCAGCACCCGGGGGGCTGAAGATACGCAGTATTTT. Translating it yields CASTRGAEDTQYF.

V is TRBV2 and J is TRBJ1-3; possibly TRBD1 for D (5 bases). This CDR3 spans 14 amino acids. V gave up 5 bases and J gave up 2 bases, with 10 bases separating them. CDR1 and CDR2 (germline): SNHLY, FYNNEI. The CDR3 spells CASSPRVAGNTIYF. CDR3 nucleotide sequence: TGTGCCAGCAGTCCCAGGGTAGCTGGAAACACCATATATTTT.

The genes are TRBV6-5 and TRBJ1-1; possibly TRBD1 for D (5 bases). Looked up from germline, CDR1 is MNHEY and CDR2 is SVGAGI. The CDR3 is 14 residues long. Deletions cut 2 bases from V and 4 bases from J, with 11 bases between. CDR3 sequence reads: CASSYDTGGTEAFF. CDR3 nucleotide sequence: TGTGCCAGCAGTTACGACACGGGGGGCACTGAAGCTTTCTTT.

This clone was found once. The CDR3 coding sequence is TGTGCCAGCAGTTTATCTTATAGCGGTCTGGAAAAACTGTTTTTT. Its translation is CASSLSYSGLEKLFF. The J gene is TRBJ1-4, the V gene TRBV27; D is uncertain. CDR1 and CDR2 from the germline V gene are MNHEY and SMNVEV (reference sequence). CDR3 length: 15 amino acids. The V end was cut by 0 bases, the J end by 8 bases, with 13 bases between. The whole variable domain, filled in from reference TRBV27 and TRBJ1-4, reads EAQVTQNPRYLITVTGKKLTVTCSQNMNHEYMSWYRQDPGLGLRQIYYSMNVEVTDKGDVPEGYKVSRKEKRNFPLILESPSPNQTSLYFCASSLSYSGLEKLFFGSGTQLSVL.

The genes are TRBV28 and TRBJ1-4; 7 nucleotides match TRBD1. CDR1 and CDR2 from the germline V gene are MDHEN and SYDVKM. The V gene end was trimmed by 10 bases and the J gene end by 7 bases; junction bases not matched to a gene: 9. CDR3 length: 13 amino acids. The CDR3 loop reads CATNDRAPEKLFF. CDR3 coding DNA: TGTGCCACCAATGACAGGGCACCTGAAAAACTGTTTTTT.